The present entry profiles one TCR beta chain with its context. Different DNA sequences within this sample yield the same CDR3. The length of the CDR3 is 14 residues. Germline lookup yields CDR1 SGHNT and CDR2 YYREEE (reference sequence). Trimming stripped 4 bases from V and 1 base from J, with 11 bases between. Deep-level settings were used for running the assay. Only in-frame clones appear in the TCRdb table, and some are missing; sequencing was by immunoSEQ multiplex PCR. This sample yields about a million clones, of which approximately 80% are seen a single time; roughly 1.5% belongs to the top ten. The data originate from a study of shared clonotypes between healthy human individuals. Study-wide context: Each donor contributed plates that comprised three CD4 naive, three CD4 memory, two CD8 naive and one CD8 memory.

Every one of the donors was a Caucasian adult that lived in Nashville, Tennessee. CD4+ cells yielded CD45RA+ naive and CD45RA-negative memory subsets. Sequencing was done on a sample of memory CD4+ T cells sorted from blood. Regarding subset: CD45RA-negative fraction. This chain uses TRBV5-4 with TRBJ1-1; D is ambiguous. This clonotype originated in a young man in good health. The DNA for the CDR3 is TGTGCCAGCAGCCTAAGGACGGGGAACACTGAAGCTTTCTTT. This gives the protein CASSLRTGNTEAFF.